Shown below are 4 T cell receptor delta chains from a single sample sequenced in a study of delta chains in infants with herpesvirus infections. TCR cDNA was made from PBMC RNA with gamma- and delta-chain-specific primers. TCRdb re-called clones from the RT-PCR reads via CATT. The sample yields around 210 delta-chain clones, over 10% seen once. The material was peripheral blood, obtained at time point 1 of longitudinal follow-up. The receptor set was obtained from a human donor who was a Ugandan infant, either HIV-exposed or HIV-unexposed (not recorded which).

Turning to this clone: Since a far larger clone is one base different, this is likely a read error. Other DNA sequences from this sample encode an identical CDR3 as well. The rearrangement uses TRDV2 and TRDJ3; 7 bases match TRDD3. This CDR3 has 18 amino acids. Trimming took 0 bases from V and 0 from J; bases not matched to a gene: 4. Per germline, CDR1 GEAIGNYY and CDR2 EKD. CDR3 sequence (DNA): TGTGCCTGTGACACCGCTGGGGGGTACTCCTGGGACACCCGACAGATGTTTTTC. Protein product: CACDTAGGYSWDTRQMFF.

This clone showed up just a few times. The TCRdb protein, from a much larger clone, departs from this DNA's translation at residue 5, likely by read error; the protein shown derives from the DNA. The V gene is TRDV2, the J gene TRDJ3, with 13 bases aligning to TRDD3. Germline CDR1 reads GEAIGNYY; CDR2 reads EKD. V gave up 3 bases and J gave up 5 bases; unmatched junction bases: 12. The CDR3 extends over 20 amino acids. CDR3 residues: CACDAGGLGDTSGDTRQMFF. The CDR3 DNA sequence: TGTGCCTGTGACGCCGGAGGACTGGGGGATACGTCCGGGGACACCCGACAGATGTTTTTC.

This clone was recorded a few times. The TCRdb protein comes from a much larger clone and disagrees with this DNA's translation at residue 13, likely due to a read error; the protein given here is derived from the DNA. The chain carries TRAV23/DV6 and TRDJ1; TRDD3 matches 11 bases. Germline assignment: CDR1 NTAFDY and CDR2 IRPDVSE (reference sequence). The length of the CDR3 is 22 residues. The CDR3, as DNA: TGTGCCGTGTCCCCATTCCTTTCTTTGGGGGATACGCACGCCCAGTACACCGATAAACTCATCTTT. Amino acids: CAVSPFLSLGDTHAQYTDKLIF.

This clone was detected only a few times. The J gene is TRDJ3; the V gene was not called. This CDR3 is 10 amino acids long. The CDR3: CSGDTRQMFF. The CDR3 DNA sequence: TGCTCCGGGGACACCCGACAGATGTTTTTC.